This T cell receptor beta chain was documented in a study of blood T cells in healthy people across ages (dated by TCRdb to the mid-2010s). Regarding the study in general: In model experiments, template switching captured about one uniquely barcoded TCR beta cDNA molecule for every two T cells. Age-related changes in TCR beta repertoire diversity were measured in the study by deep sequencing normalized with unique cDNA molecular identifiers. The donors were divided into four age groups: young (average about 16 years), middle-aged (about 39), aged (about 56) and long-lived (about 80). To avoid experimental bias, donors of different ages were spread randomly across the sequencing lanes. Using the same blood draw, the study looked at two additional independent replicas of 1 million unique cDNA reads for two donors, one aged 18 to 30 and the other aged 80 or older.

As regards this clonotype: The antigen it binds to is not known. An end of the junction does not agree with germline; a read error may underlie this.

The library came from 5' RACE. Sequencing relied on an Illumina HiSeq 2500. A second 7 to 11 cycle PCR used a sample-barcoded 5' primer and a J-beta primer mix. A template-switch 5' adaptor carrying 12 random nucleotides introduced a unique molecular identifier onto each TCR beta cDNA molecule. Each sample yielded at least 2.5 million CDR3-containing paired-end reads. First-strand cDNA synthesis was performed from all RNA using the Mint cDNA synthesis kit, with priming by a TRBC-specific oligonucleotide. Following uracil-DNA glycosylase treatment, all cDNA underwent a first 18-cycle PCR with the universal primers M1SS and BC2_uni_R. Per the authors' processing: For normalization, 1 million high-quality reads, each with a distinct molecular identifier, were randomly selected from each sample. Instead of being binned into consensus sequences, reads with shared molecular identifiers were discarded. CDR3 identification, clonotype clustering and error correction used MiTCR with a Q25 quality threshold and the strictest error-elimination algorithm. A nonparametric unseen species model with Euler transformation was used to estimate a lower bound on total TCR beta diversity. Using fastp at Q25 and MiXCR, TCRdb reprocessed the public reads and kept productive beta chains. Each entry is one CDR3 protein sequence, shown with its most common DNA and genes. The V and J calls come from TCRdb's annotation, not from the publication. The sample table contains around 710,000 distinct CDR3 sequences; only one count was recorded for around 40% of them. Clones ranked in the top ten supply about 20% of the sample.

The paper's findings and limits, for the study overall: Because donor CMV infection status was unknown, age-related changes in expanded clonotypes were potentially confounded. The percentage of naive T cells measured by flow cytometry correlated strongly with observed TCR beta diversity. Estimates of total diversity from one million sequenced T cells were regarded as lower bounds and underestimates. Because profiling used bulk unsorted PBMCs, naive and antigen-experienced compartments could not be compared conclusively. Compared with the aged group, the long-lived group had more naive CD4+ T cells, fewer expanded clones and increased TCR diversity, a pattern suggesting age selection. As age increased, observed TCR beta diversity per million T cells dropped in a roughly linear way, and a significant reduction was already evident by age about 40.

Donors were under 40 systemically healthy Caucasian individuals from Russia aged roughly 6 to 90 years. About 9.1 milliliters of peripheral blood were collected from each donor into EDTA-treated Vacutainer tubes. Ficoll-Paque density-gradient centrifugation was used to isolate PBMCs, with at least 6 million obtained per sample. Trizol reagent was used to extract total RNA from PBMCs, with at least 6 micrograms per sample. For every donor, an aliquot of PBMCs went through flow cytometry to measure the percentages of naive CD45RAhigh/CD27high T cells. Counted from cysteine to phenylalanine, this CDR3 has 12 amino acids. The entry retains the CDR3 DNA only, 36 bases that are in frame from base 1.

The sequence was collected from an older woman in good health. The sequence links TRBV12-3 or TRBV12-4 to TRBJ2-3, with no reliable assignment of the D segment. The sample was blood. For the CDR3, the sequence is CAGSPTPDTQYF. Read as DNA, the sequence is TGTGCCGGCAGTCCCACACCAGATACGCAGTATTTT.